Below, 30 T cell receptor beta chains from the same sample are listed, as sequenced in a study of cytomegalovirus exposure and HLA in healthy donors. PCR primers comprised 60 Vbeta and 13 Jbeta primers. Clones were sequenced by immunoSEQ multiplex PCR, and TCRdb holds only the in-frame ones, with some missing. The repertoire holds around 140,000 clones, with 64% as singletons. The sequenced sample consisted of PBMCs. These receptor sequences come from a woman aged 40 to 55 in good health and CMV-seronegative.

Only one count was recorded for this clone. The chain employs TRBV5-1 and TRBJ2-3, with TRBD1 identical over 11 bases. The CDR3 totals 16 residues. V lost 0 bases, J lost 4 bases, and 4 bases stayed unmatched. From germline, CDR1 is SGHRS and CDR2 YFSETQ. Written as DNA, the CDR3 is TGCGCCAGCAGCTTGGAACCGGGACAGGGGGCAGATACGCAGTATTTT. This encodes CASSLEPGQGADTQYF.

The gene calls are TRBV28 and TRBJ2-7, with 9 bases identical to TRBD2. Germline V CDR1 and CDR2: MDHEN, SYDVKM. V trimming: 6 bases; J trimming: 3 bases; junction bases outside the gene matches: 9. The CDR3 has 15 amino acids. In DNA, the CDR3 is TGTGCCAGCAGCTCCGGGACTAGCATCCACTACGAGCAGTACTTC. Translation: CASSSGTSIHYEQYF.

Worth noting for this clone: The junction departs from germline at one end; a sequencing error may be responsible. This chain uses TRBV6-5 with TRBJ1-1; D remains unclear. Germline V gives CDR1 MNHEY, CDR2 SVGAGI. CDR3 size: 12 residues. This CDR3 reads CPSLSGHPEAFF. The CDR3 DNA reads as TGTCCCAGCCTCAGTGGGCACCCTGAAGCTTTCTTT.

This clone was detected only a few times. The chain couples TRBV7-6 to TRBJ2-1, with 10 bases matching TRBD1. CDR3 length: 17 residues. The junction had 9 bases not matched to a gene; V was cut back by 1 base and J by 6 bases. The germline CDR1 and CDR2 sequences are SGHVS and FNYEAQ. This CDR3 reads CASSLEIGTGDRNEQFF. CDR3 in DNA: TGTGCCAGCAGCTTAGAAATCGGGACAGGGGATCGCAATGAGCAGTTCTTC.

This chain links TRBV4-1 with TRBJ1-5; the D is unclear. Germline V gene sequence: CDR1 MGHRA, CDR2 YSYEKL. V lost 1 base, J lost 1 base, and 5 bases lay in between. CDR3 length: 14 amino acids. The CDR3 protein is CASSQVESNQPQHF. Here the CDR3 DNA reads TGCGCCAGCAGCCAAGTCGAGAGCAATCAGCCCCAGCATTTT.

The V gene is TRBV29-1, the J gene TRBJ2-5; D is possibly TRBD2 (6 bases). Germline V gives CDR1 SQVTM, CDR2 ANQGSEA. The CDR3 consists of 13 residues. Trimming took 0 bases from V and 4 from J, leaving 9 bases between them. CDR3 region: CSVEERGRETQYF. In DNA, the CDR3 is TGCAGCGTTGAAGAACGGGGGAGAGAGACCCAGTACTTC.

This sequence joins TRBV2 and TRBJ1-5, with D unresolved. The CDR3 contains 14 residues. The V end lost 4 bases, the J end lost 3 bases, and 10 bases lay between the germline ends. The germline V gene encodes CDR1 SNHLY and CDR2 FYNNEI. This CDR3 reads CASSARRVNQPQHF. CDR3 nucleotide sequence: TGTGCCAGCAGTGCGCGGCGGGTCAATCAGCCCCAGCATTTT.

The genes are TRBV19 and TRBJ2-2; 7 bases fit TRBD1. The CDR3 is made up of 14 amino acids. Trimming cost V 10 bases and J 4 bases; bases outside gene matches: 9. Germline values: CDR1 LNHDA, CDR2 SQIVND (reference sequence). The CDR3 is CATLDRFATGELFF. CDR3 in DNA: TGTGCCACCTTGGACAGGTTCGCCACCGGGGAGCTGTTTTTT.

This clone was picked up a small number of times. Here the CDR3 DNA reads TGTGCCAGCAGCTTGTCTAGCGGGGCGTTGGAGACCCAGTACTTC. Translation gives CASSLSSGALETQYF. The chain is built from TRBV5-4 and TRBJ2-5, with 9 bases lining up with TRBD2. Germline lookup yields CDR1 SGHNT and CDR2 YYREEE (reference sequence). J lost 5 bases, V lost 1 base, and 6 bases had no gene match. The CDR3 length is 15 residues.

This clone was seen only once. The rearrangement links TRBV19 to TRBJ2-1, with 7 bases fitting TRBD2. Germline values: CDR1 LNHDA, CDR2 SQIVND (reference sequence). The CDR3 runs to 15 residues. V shed 4 bases and J 4 bases; nucleotides not matched to a gene: 7. CDR3 bases: TGTGCCAGTAGTAGGGAGCGGGGAATTTACAATGAGCAGTTCTTC. It yields the protein CASSRERGIYNEQFF.

For this clone: The junction differs from germline at one of its ends, possibly a read error. The V gene is TRBV5-1, the J gene TRBJ1-4, with 11 bases lining up with TRBD1. CDR1 is SGHRS, CDR2 YFSETQ, per germline. The CDR3 contains 17 residues. DNA for the CDR3: TGCGCCAGCAGCACTTCGTCCTCCGGGACAGGGGGTGAAAAACTGCTTTTT. This encodes CASSTSSSGTGGEKLLF.

Notes on this clone: Other DNA sequences from this sample encode an identical CDR3 as well. This chain links TRBV4-1 with TRBJ2-1; D uncertain. V lost 1 base to trimming and J lost 0 bases, with 10 bases between them. From germline, CDR1 is MGHRA and CDR2 YSYEKL. This CDR3 has 16 residues. The DNA of the CDR3 is TGCGCCAGCAGCCAAGTTGACATTTTCTCCTACAATGAGCAGTTCTTC. This sequence encodes CASSQVDIFSYNEQFF.

The J gene is TRBJ2-4, the V gene TRBV7-9; D might be TRBD2 (6 bases). The CDR3 covers 15 residues. V lost 1 base, J lost 1 base, and 8 bases lay in between. Germline values: CDR1 SEHNR, CDR2 FQNEAQ (reference sequence). CDR3 DNA: TGTGCCAGCAGCTTAGGGGGACTGGCCAAAAACATTCAGTACTTC. Amino acid sequence: CASSLGGLAKNIQYF.

The chain carries TRBV13 and TRBJ2-3, with a possible D match to TRBD2 (5 bases). The CDR3 covers 12 residues. Germline CDR1 reads PRHDT; CDR2 reads FYEKMQ (reference sequence). V lost 6 bases to trimming and J lost 9 bases, with 13 bases between them. Written as DNA, the CDR3 is TGTGCCAGCAGTAAGGGAGTTGACACGCAGTATTTT. This encodes CASSKGVDTQYF.

The V and J genes are TRBV7-3 and TRBJ1-2; D not resolved. CDR3 length: 14 amino acids. With 1 base removed from V and 4 bases from J, the gap between germline ends came to 10 bases. Germline V lookup: CDR1 SGHTA, CDR2 FQGTGA. The CDR3 reads CASSLNPGGYGYTF. CDR3 nucleotide sequence: TGTGCCAGCAGCTTAAATCCAGGTGGCTATGGCTACACCTTC.

The chain joins TRBV30 to TRBJ1-2; possibly TRBD1 for D (5 bases). From germline, CDR1 is GTSNPN and CDR2 SVGIG (reference sequence). V lost 3 bases to trimming and J lost 6 bases, with 14 bases between them. The CDR3 has 13 residues. CDR3 DNA sequence: TGTGCCTGGAGCCCGCAGCCAGGGCATGGCTACACCTTC. This gives the protein CAWSPQPGHGYTF.

A few counts support this clone. The chain carries TRBV28 and TRBJ1-1; D not certain. CDR1 MDHEN and CDR2 SYDVKM come from the germline V gene. V was clipped by 2 bases and J by 6 bases, with 13 bases between them. The CDR3 has 14 amino acids. The CDR3 sequence: CASSLTGAGSEAFF. CDR3 nucleotides: TGTGCCAGCAGTTTAACGGGAGCTGGCTCTGAAGCTTTCTTT. The full variable domain, its missing parts supplied by reference TRBV28 and TRBJ1-1, is DVKVTQSSRYLVKRTGEKVFLECVQDMDHENMFWYRQDPGLGLRLIYFSYDVKMKEKGDIPEGYSVSREKKERFSLILESASTNQTSMYLCASSLTGAGSEAFFGQGTRLTVV.

The V call is TRBV9, the J call TRBJ2-2; 7 bases agree with TRBD1. The J segment lost 4 bases and the V segment lost 3 bases, leaving 3 bases of the junction unmatched. The CDR3 length is 14 residues. Germline assignment: CDR1 SGDLS and CDR2 YYNGEE. The CDR3: CASSGQGSTGELFF. CDR3 DNA: TGTGCCAGCAGCGGACAGGGTTCCACCGGGGAGCTGTTTTTT.

This clone showed up just once. J is TRBJ1-3 and V is TRBV7-2; no clear D gene. Germline assignment: CDR1 SGHTA and CDR2 FQGNSA. The CDR3 runs to 15 residues. Trimming took 1 base from V and 3 from J, leaving 10 bases between them. As DNA, the CDR3 is TGTGCCAGCAGCTTAGTCGGCGGAGGTGGAAACACCATATATTTT. Residues: CASSLVGGGGNTIYF.

The V gene is TRBV5-4, the J gene TRBJ1-5; no clear D gene. Germline lookup yields CDR1 SGHNT and CDR2 YYREEE (reference sequence). This CDR3 is built from 16 residues. Trimming left V 2 bases short and J 1 base short, with 13 bases between. The CDR3 DNA is TGTGCCAGCAGCTTCGGCAGGCCAGGAAGCAATCAGCCCCAGCATTTT. Its protein product is CASSFGRPGSNQPQHF.

V usage is TRBV19 and J usage is TRBJ1-5; D is possibly TRBD1 (5 bases). V was shortened by 7 bases and J by 7 bases, with 14 bases between the two germline ends. Germline CDR1 is LNHDA and CDR2 is SQIVND (reference sequence). The CDR3 covers 13 residues. The CDR3 DNA reads TGTGCCAGTACCCAGGAGGGGACCCAGCCCCAGCATTTT. It translates to CASTQEGTQPQHF.

This clone appeared once. The chain uses TRBV5-1 and TRBJ2-1; no firm D call. Germline CDR1 and CDR2: SGHRS and YFSETQ. This CDR3 contains 14 residues. V was shortened by 0 bases and J by 6 bases, with 10 bases between the two germline ends. The CDR3 sequence is CASSLGQISNEQFF. CDR3 sequence (DNA): TGCGCCAGCAGCTTGGGACAAATAAGCAATGAGCAGTTCTTC.

The chain is built from TRBV7-2 and TRBJ2-1; maybe TRBD2 (5 bases). Germline V gene data show CDR1 as SGHTA and CDR2 as FQGNSA. Trimming stripped 8 bases from V and 12 bases from J, with 17 bases between. The CDR3 totals 12 residues. The CDR3 DNA reads as TGTGCCAGCGGACCCGGGAAACTCGGGCAGTTCTTC. Translating it yields CASGPGKLGQFF.

This sequence joins TRBV4-1 and TRBJ1-5, with D unresolved. With 1 base removed from V and 1 base from J, the gap between germline ends came to 11 bases. The germline V gene encodes CDR1 MGHRA and CDR2 YSYEKL. CDR3 length equals 16 residues. CDR3 in DNA: TGCGCCAGCAGCCAAGCTGCAGTTCCAAGCAATCAGCCCCAGCATTTT. Translated, it gives CASSQAAVPSNQPQHF.

The chain carries TRBV6-5 and TRBJ1-1, with a weak D call TRBD1 (5 bases). The germline V gene has CDR1 MNHEY and CDR2 SVGAGI. This CDR3 region has 14 residues. Trimming cost V 5 bases and J 4 bases, with 14 bases left between them. The CDR3 sequence: CASSRFRASTEAFF. CDR3 coding DNA: TGTGCCAGCAGTCGATTCAGGGCTTCCACTGAAGCTTTCTTT.

V and J are TRBV11-1 and TRBJ1-1; D might be TRBD1 (5 bases). This CDR3 has 15 amino acids. The germline gives CDR1 SGHAT, CDR2 FQDESV (reference sequence). V shed 1 base and J shed 7 bases, with 16 bases lying between them. Written as DNA, the CDR3 is TGTGCCAGCAGCTTAGTATCCACCTTAAGGGGTGAAGCTTTCTTT. Translating gives CASSLVSTLRGEAFF.

The chain has TRBV30 and TRBJ1-1; 7 bases are a match to TRBD1. V was pared by 4 bases and J by 8 bases, with 7 bases of the junction left unmatched. CDR1 GTSNPN and CDR2 SVGIG come from the germline V gene (reference sequence). This CDR3 region has 12 residues. The CDR3 loop is CAWKAIQGEAFF. As DNA, the CDR3 is TGTGCCTGGAAGGCCATACAGGGGGAAGCTTTCTTT.

This rearrangement joins TRBV5-1 to TRBJ1-2; 8 bases match TRBD1. Per the germline V gene, CDR1 is SGHRS and CDR2 is YFSETQ. The CDR3 sequence is 14 residues long. V gave up 4 bases and J gave up 7 bases; unmatched junction bases: 9. The CDR3 DNA follows: TGCGCCAGCAGCCTCATGACAGGGGAGGGTGGCTACACCTTC. Amino acids: CASSLMTGEGGYTF.

In DNA form, the CDR3 reads TGTGCCAGCAGTTTCCGGGACAGGATCTTCTACGAGCAGTACTTC. Residues: CASSFRDRIFYEQYF. The V call is TRBV27, the J call TRBJ2-7; 8 positions match TRBD1. CDR1 and CDR2 from the germline V gene are MNHEY and SMNVEV (reference sequence). CDR3 size: 15 residues. Trimming at V came to 3 bases and at J to 3 bases, leaving 7 bases not matched to a gene.

This clone was seen once. The chain combines TRBV10-3 with TRBJ1-1, with no clear D. Per germline, CDR1 ENHRY and CDR2 SYGVKD. V was trimmed by 10 bases and J by 7 bases, leaving 16 bases between them. CDR3 size: 12 residues. This CDR3 is CATRTVDREAFF. Here the CDR3 DNA reads TGTGCCACCAGAACAGTTGACCGTGAAGCTTTCTTT.